A selection of T cell receptor beta chains follows, all from one sample in a study. TCRdb independently ran MiXCR on the 5' RACE reads; one entry per CDR3 protein. The repertoire has approximately 50,000 distinct CDR3 sequences, more than 20% of them found once; the top ten carry roughly 3.5%. Sequencing was performed on tumor-infiltrating Tregs sorted from the breast tumor. The receptors were sampled from a female donor with breast cancer. CDR3s leave out the opening cysteine and the closing phenylalanine or tryptophan. Not every row has a clone size; where given, it reads once, few, many or a size class.

clone_size,v_call,cdr3_aa
few,TRBV10-3,ATSELGDSDTQY
-,TRBV7-9,ASKPCFDPTGTVTF
few,TRBV6-5,ASSQLPGQANQPQH
many,TRBV6-2/TRBV6-3,ASRYSGRAFGELF
few,TRBV5-1,ASSTGTSGNLGEQF
many,TRBV4-2,ASSFRTGNNSPLH
-,TRBV6-5,ASSLTSPGGGNQPQH
many,TRBV4-3,ASSQGLAGGGFNEQF
-,TRBV2,ASRREGSAVYGYT
-,TRBV5-5,ASSLTAYHTDTQY
-,TRBV20-1,SAQGTSGSSYNEQF